These 10 T cell receptor beta chains share one sample of origin, sequenced in a study of CD8+CD57+ T cells in acquired aplastic anemia. Genomic DNA, serving as template, underwent TCR beta VDJ and CDR3 profiling. TCRdb reprocessed the reads with MiXCR, giving one entry per CDR3 protein. The data contain about 180,000 distinct CDR3 sequences, roughly 50% of them singletons. Selection for sequencing was limited to patients who had shown CD8+CD57+ cell expansion by flow cytometry. The sequenced material came from sorted CD4+, CD8+, or CD8+CD57+ T cells (not recorded which) from PBMCs. The origin of the receptors is a human donor with aplastic anemia.

This clonotype came up many times. The V gene is TRBV19, the J gene TRBJ2-7; 8 bases align to TRBD1. This CDR3 comprises 14 residues. Germline V gene sequence: CDR1 LNHDA, CDR2 SQIVND (reference sequence). The V and J ends lost 3 bases and 2 bases, in that order; junction bases with no gene match: 3. CDR3 sequence (DNA): TGTGCCAGTAGTATCGGACAGGGAACCTACGAGCAGTACTTC. Amino acid sequence: CASSIGQGTYEQYF.

The gene calls are TRBV29-1 and TRBJ2-3, with 9 bases aligning to TRBD2. This CDR3 spans 13 amino acids. With 5 bases clipped from V and 4 bases from J, the junction kept 4 bases outside the gene matches. Germline CDR1 reads SQVTM; CDR2 reads ANQGSEA. CDR3: CSVRRGGADTQYF. DNA for the CDR3: TGCAGCGTTCGGCGGGGGGGAGCAGATACGCAGTATTTT.

This chain joins TRBV20-1 and TRBJ2-7; the D gene is possibly TRBD1 (7 bases). Germline lookup yields CDR1 DFQATT and CDR2 SNEGSKA (reference sequence). This CDR3 comprises 11 residues. V lost 8 bases to trimming and J lost 9 bases, with 17 bases between them. Written as DNA, the CDR3 is TGCAGTAGGTCTCAGGGGGGAGGGCAGTACTTC. The encoded protein is CSRSQGGGQYF.

This clonotype showed up many times. The chain employs TRBV10-3 and TRBJ2-3; D uncertain. Per germline, CDR1 ENHRY and CDR2 SYGVKD. The CDR3 has 12 residues. V shed 9 bases and J shed 2 bases, with 9 bases lying between them. DNA for the CDR3: TGTGCCATTGGGGATTCCACAGATACGCAGTATTTT. This encodes CAIGDSTDTQYF.

The chain is built from TRBV6-1 and TRBJ2-1; no clear D gene. CDR3 length equals 14 residues. V dropped 5 bases and J dropped 10 bases, with 18 bases sitting between them. In germline, CDR1 is MNHNS, CDR2 SASEGT. Here the CDR3 reads CASSTTLRVGEQFF. In DNA form, the CDR3 reads TGTGCCAGCAGTACCACCCTTCGAGTCGGGGAGCAGTTCTTC.

The chain joins TRBV19 to TRBJ2-5, with TRBD2 matching 7 bases. The V gene's germline CDR1 is LNHDA and CDR2 SQIVND (reference sequence). The CDR3 spans 15 residues. V lost 9 bases and J lost 4; bases outside the gene matches: 14. The CDR3 sequence: CASSLALTSRETQYF. CDR3 coding DNA: TGTGCCAGCAGCTTAGCCCTGACTAGCAGAGAGACCCAGTACTTC.

This clonotype was seen more than once but under ten times. The chain carries TRBV24-1 and TRBJ2-2; the D is unclear. This CDR3 spans 16 amino acids. The V gene's germline CDR1 is KGHDR and CDR2 SFDVKD. The ends were cut back, 3 bases at V and 3 bases at J, with 13 bases in the middle. The CDR3 sequence is CATSDPTMGDTGELFF. The CDR3 DNA follows: TGTGCCACCAGTGATCCTACTATGGGCGACACCGGGGAGCTGTTTTTT.

V gene TRBV4-1 combines with J gene TRBJ2-3; D perhaps matches TRBD2 (7 bases). V was trimmed by 4 bases and J by 4 bases, leaving 12 bases between them. CDR3 size: 14 residues. Germline CDR1 MGHRA, CDR2 YSYEKL. The CDR3 sequence is CASSRGGGPDTQYF. The CDR3 region has the DNA TGCGCCAGCAGCCGAGGGGGGGGGCCAGATACGCAGTATTTT.

V gene TRBV10-2 combines with J gene TRBJ2-3; 13 bases are a match to TRBD2. The germline CDR1 and CDR2 sequences are WSHSY and SAAADI. The V gene end was trimmed by 6 bases and the J gene end by 4 bases; junction bases not matched to a gene: 4. The CDR3 runs 15 residues. DNA of the CDR3: TGCGCCAGCAGAAGGACTAGCGGGAGTGCAGATACGCAGTATTTT. It yields the protein CASRRTSGSADTQYF.

There are many counts of this clonotype. This chain joins TRBV9 and TRBJ1-3, with TRBD1 matching over 7 bases. The CDR3 consists of 15 residues. V lost 4 bases and J lost 0; bases outside the gene matches: 4. Germline V gene data show CDR1 as SGDLS and CDR2 as YYNGEE. This CDR3 reads CASSPGQYSGNTIYF. The CDR3 DNA reads TGTGCCAGCAGCCCGGGACAGTACTCTGGAAACACCATATATTTT.